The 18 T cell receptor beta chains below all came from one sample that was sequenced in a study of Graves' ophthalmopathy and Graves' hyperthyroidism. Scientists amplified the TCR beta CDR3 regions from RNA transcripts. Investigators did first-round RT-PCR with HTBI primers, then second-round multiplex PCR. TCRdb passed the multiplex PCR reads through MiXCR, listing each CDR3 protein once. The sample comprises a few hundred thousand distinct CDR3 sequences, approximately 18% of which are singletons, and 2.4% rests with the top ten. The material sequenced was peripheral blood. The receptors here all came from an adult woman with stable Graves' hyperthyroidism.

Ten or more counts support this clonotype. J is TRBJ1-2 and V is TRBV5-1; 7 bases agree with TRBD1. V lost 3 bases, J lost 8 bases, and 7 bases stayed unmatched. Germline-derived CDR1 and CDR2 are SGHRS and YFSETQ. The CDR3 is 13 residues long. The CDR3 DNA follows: TGCGCCAGCAGCTCGGACAGGTCGCAGGGCTACACCTTC. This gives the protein CASSSDRSQGYTF.

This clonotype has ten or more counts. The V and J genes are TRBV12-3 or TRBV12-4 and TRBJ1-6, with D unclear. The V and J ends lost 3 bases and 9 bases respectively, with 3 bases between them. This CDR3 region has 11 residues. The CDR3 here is CASSFGSPLHF. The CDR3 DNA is TGTGCCAGCAGTTTTGGTTCACCCCTCCACTTT.

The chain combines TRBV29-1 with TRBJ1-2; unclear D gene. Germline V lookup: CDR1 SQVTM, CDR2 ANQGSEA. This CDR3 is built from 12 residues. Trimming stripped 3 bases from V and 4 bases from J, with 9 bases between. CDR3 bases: TGCAGCGTTGAGGCCAGGAGCTATGGCTACACCTTC. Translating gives CSVEARSYGYTF.

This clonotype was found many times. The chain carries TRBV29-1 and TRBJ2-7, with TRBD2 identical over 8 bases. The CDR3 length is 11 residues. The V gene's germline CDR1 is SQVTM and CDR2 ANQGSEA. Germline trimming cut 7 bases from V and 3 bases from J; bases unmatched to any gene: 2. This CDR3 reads CSAGTSYEQYF. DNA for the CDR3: TGCAGCGCCGGGACTAGCTACGAGCAGTACTTC.

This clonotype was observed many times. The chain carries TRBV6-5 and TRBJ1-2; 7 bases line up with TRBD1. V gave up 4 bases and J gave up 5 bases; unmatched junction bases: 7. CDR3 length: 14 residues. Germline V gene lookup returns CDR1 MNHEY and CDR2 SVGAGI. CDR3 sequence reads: CASSSNRGSYGYTF. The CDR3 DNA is TGTGCCAGCAGTTCGAACAGGGGTTCTTATGGCTACACCTTC.

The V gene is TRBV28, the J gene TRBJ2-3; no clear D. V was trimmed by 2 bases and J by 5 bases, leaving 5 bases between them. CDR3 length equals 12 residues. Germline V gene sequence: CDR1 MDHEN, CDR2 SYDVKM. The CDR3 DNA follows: TGTGCCAGCAGTTTAACCGTAGATACGCAGTATTTT. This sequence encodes CASSLTVDTQYF.

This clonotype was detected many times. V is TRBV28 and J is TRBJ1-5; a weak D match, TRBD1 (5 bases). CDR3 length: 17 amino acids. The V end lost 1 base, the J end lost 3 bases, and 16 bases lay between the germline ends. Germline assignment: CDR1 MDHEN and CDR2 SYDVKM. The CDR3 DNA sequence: TGTGCCAGCAGTTTATCGGGGGGTAGGGGTGTCAATCAGCCCCAGCATTTT. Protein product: CASSLSGGRGVNQPQHF. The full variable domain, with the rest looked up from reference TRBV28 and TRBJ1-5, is DVKVTQSSRYLVKRTGEKVFLECVQDMDHENMFWYRQDPGLGLRLIYFSYDVKMKEKGDIPEGYSVSREKKERFSLILESASTNQTSMYLCASSLSGGRGVNQPQHFGDGTRLSIL.

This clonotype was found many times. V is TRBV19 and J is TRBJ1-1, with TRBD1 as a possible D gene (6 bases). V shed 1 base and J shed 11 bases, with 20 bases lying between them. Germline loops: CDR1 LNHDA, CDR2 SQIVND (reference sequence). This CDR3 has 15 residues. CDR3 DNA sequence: TGTGCCAGTAGTATAGTAACCGGGGGCGCAGGTACGGCTTTCTTT. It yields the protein CASSIVTGGAGTAFF.

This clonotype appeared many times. The CDR3 is CASSSIGRGTQYF. The DNA of the CDR3 is TGTGCCAGCAGCAGTATTGGTCGGGGGACCCAGTACTTC. The chain employs TRBV7-6 and TRBJ2-5; the D gene is possibly TRBD2 (5 bases). Looked up from germline, CDR1 is SGHVS and CDR2 is FNYEAQ. The CDR3 contains 13 residues. V dropped 5 bases and J dropped 7 bases, with 14 bases sitting between them.

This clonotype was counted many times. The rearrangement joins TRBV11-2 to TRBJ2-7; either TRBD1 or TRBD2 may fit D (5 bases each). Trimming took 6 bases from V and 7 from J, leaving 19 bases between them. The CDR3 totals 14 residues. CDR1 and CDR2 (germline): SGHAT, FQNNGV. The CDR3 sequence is CASSPSRGSGEQYF. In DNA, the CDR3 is TGTGCCAGCAGTCCTTCCCGGGGCTCTGGGGAGCAGTACTTC.

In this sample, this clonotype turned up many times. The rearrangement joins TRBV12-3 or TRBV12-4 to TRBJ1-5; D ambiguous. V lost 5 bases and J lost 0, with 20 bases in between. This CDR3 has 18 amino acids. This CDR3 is CASSTTPGTGFSNQPQHF. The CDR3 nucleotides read TGTGCCAGCAGTACCACCCCCGGTACCGGGTTTAGCAATCAGCCCCAGCATTTT.

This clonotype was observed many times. The CDR3 region is CASTDLPGQSANYGYTF. The CDR3 coding sequence is TGTGCCAGCACCGACTTACCGGGACAGTCTGCTAACTATGGCTACACCTTC. This chain links TRBV28 with TRBJ1-2, with 7 nucleotides matching TRBD1. The J segment lost 0 bases and the V segment lost 7 bases, leaving 14 bases of the junction unmatched. Per the germline V gene, CDR1 is MDHEN and CDR2 is SYDVKM. The CDR3 runs to 17 residues.

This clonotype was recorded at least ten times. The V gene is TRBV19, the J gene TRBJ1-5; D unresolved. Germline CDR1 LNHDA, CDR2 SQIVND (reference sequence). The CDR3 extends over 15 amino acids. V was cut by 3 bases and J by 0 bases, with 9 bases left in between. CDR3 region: CASSIAGYSNQPQHF. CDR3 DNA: TGTGCCAGTAGTATTGCAGGTTATAGCAATCAGCCCCAGCATTTT.

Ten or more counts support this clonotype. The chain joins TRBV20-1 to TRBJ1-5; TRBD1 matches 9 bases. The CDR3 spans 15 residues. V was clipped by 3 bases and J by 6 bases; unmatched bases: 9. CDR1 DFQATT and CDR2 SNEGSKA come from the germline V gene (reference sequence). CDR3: CSASEQGARLQPQHF. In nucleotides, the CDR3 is TGCAGTGCTAGTGAACAGGGGGCGCGTCTTCAGCCCCAGCATTTT.

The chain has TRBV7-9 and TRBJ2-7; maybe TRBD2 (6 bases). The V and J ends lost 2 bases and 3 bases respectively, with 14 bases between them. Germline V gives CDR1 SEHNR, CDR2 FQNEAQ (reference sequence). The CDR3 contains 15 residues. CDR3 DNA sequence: TGTGCCAGCAGCTTATCCGGGACTCCCGGCTACGAGCAGTACTTC. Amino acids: CASSLSGTPGYEQYF. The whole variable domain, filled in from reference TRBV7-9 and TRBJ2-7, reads DTGVSQNPRHKITKRGQNVTFRCDPISEHNRLYWYRQTLGQGPEFLTYFQNEAQLEKSRLLSDRFSAERPKGSFSTLEIQRTEQGDSAMYLCASSLSGTPGYEQYFGPGTRLTVT.

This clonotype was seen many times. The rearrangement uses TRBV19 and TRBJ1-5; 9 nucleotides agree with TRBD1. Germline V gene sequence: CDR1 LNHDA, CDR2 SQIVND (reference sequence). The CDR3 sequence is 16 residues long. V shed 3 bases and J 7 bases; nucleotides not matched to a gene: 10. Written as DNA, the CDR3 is TGTGCCAGTAGTATCGGGACAGGGATCGGCAGACAGCCCCAGCATTTT. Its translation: CASSIGTGIGRQPQHF. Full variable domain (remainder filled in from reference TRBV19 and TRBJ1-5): DGGITQSPKYLFRKEGQNVTLSCEQNLNHDAMYWYRQDPGQGLRLIYYSQIVNDFQKGDIAEGYSVSREKKESFPLTVTSAQKNPTAFYLCASSIGTGIGRQPQHFGDGTRLSIL.

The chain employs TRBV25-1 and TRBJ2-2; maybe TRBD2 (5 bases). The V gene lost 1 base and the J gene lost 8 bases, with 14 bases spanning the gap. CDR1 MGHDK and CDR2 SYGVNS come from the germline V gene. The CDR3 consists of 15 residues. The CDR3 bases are TGTGCCAGCAGTGAATCTCGTGGGCTAGCAGGGGAGCTGTTTTTT. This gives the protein CASSESRGLAGELFF. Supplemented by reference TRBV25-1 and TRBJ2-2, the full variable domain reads EADIYQTPRYLVIGTGKKITLECSQTMGHDKMYWYQQDPGMELHLIHYSYGVNSTEKGDLSSESTVSRIRTEHFPLTLESARPSHTSQYLCASSESRGLAGELFFGEGSRLTVL.

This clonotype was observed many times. The CDR3 reads CASSEYSTPGQGAHGYTF. CDR3 DNA: TGTGCCAGCAGTGAATATTCGACTCCGGGACAGGGGGCTCACGGCTACACCTTC. The chain uses TRBV6-1 and TRBJ1-2; 12 bases map to TRBD1. The length of the CDR3 is 18 residues. The germline V gene encodes CDR1 MNHNS and CDR2 SASEGT. J lost 8 bases, V lost 2 bases, and 15 bases had no gene match.